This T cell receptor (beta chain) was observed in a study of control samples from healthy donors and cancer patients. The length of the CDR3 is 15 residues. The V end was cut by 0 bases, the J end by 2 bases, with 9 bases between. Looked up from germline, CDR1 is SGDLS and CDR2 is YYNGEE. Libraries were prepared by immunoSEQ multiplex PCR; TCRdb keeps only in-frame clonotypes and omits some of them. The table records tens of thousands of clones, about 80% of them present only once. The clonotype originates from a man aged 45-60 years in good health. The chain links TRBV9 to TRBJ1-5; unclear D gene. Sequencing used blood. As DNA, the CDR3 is TGTGCCAGCAGCGTAGGAGCCACCGGCAATCAGCCCCAGCATTTT. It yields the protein CASSVGATGNQPQHF.